The 11 T cell receptor beta chains in this list originate from one sample, sequenced in a study of regulatory T cells in long-lasting Graves disease. The time point was: persistent/refractory GD, antithyroid drugs over 5 years with positive TRAb. The TCR library used RNA extracted from PBMCs. Arm-PCR of CDR3 regions and iRepertoire HTBI primers were used to build TCR beta libraries. TCRdb called the multiplex PCR reads again in MiXCR, with one record for every CDR3 protein. The table has roughly 450,000 distinct CDR3 sequences, 20% to 25% seen once; the top ten hold around 13%. The sequencing used peripheral blood mononuclear cells (PBMCs), collected when the disease was refractory, from a patient treated with antithyroid drugs. Receptors were obtained from a female donor with Graves disease.

This clonotype was recorded many times. As DNA, the CDR3 is TGTGCCAGCAGCCAAGATGGGGGTAACTATGGCTACACCTTC. As protein: CASSQDGGNYGYTF. The chain uses TRBV3-1 and TRBJ1-2; D may be TRBD1 (5 bases). V lost 0 bases, J lost 1 base, and 6 bases lay in between. Per germline, CDR1 LGHDT and CDR2 YNNKEL (reference sequence). The CDR3 runs to 14 residues.

This clonotype was detected ten times or more. This rearrangement joins TRBV10-3 to TRBJ1-6; D uncertain. This CDR3 is built from 21 residues. CDR1 is ENHRY and CDR2 is SYGVKD in the germline V gene. V gave up 3 bases and J gave up 1 base, with 25 bases separating them. The CDR3 bases are TGTGCCATCAGTGACTCTTACCACCCCGGGGAGTCAGTGTCCTATAATTCACCCCTCCACTTT. Translation: CAISDSYHPGESVSYNSPLHF.

The chain has TRBV29-1 and TRBJ1-2; D is uncertain. The CDR3 sequence is 12 residues long. V lost 3 bases and J lost 2, with 7 bases in between. The germline V gene encodes CDR1 SQVTM and CDR2 ANQGSEA. The CDR3 protein is CSVEVRNYGYTF. Here the CDR3 DNA reads TGCAGCGTTGAGGTGAGGAACTATGGCTACACCTTC.

This clonotype was seen repeatedly, ten times or more. V is TRBV28 and J is TRBJ1-5; no clear D. V lost 3 bases, J lost 3 bases, and 18 bases lay in between. CDR1 and CDR2 from the germline V gene are MDHEN and SYDVKM. CDR3 size: 17 residues. CDR3 protein: CASSFTPLRRINQPQHF. The CDR3 nucleotides are TGTGCCAGCAGTTTTACCCCCCTCCGACGGATCAATCAGCCCCAGCATTTT.

The J gene is TRBJ2-6, the V gene TRBV5-1; D perhaps matches TRBD1 (6 bases). The CDR3 runs to 17 residues. Per the germline V gene, CDR1 is SGHRS and CDR2 is YFSETQ. V was cut by 4 bases and J by 0 bases, with 14 bases left in between. DNA for the CDR3: TGCGCCAGCAGCCGAAGGACAGCCAGCTCTGGGGCCAACGTCCTGACTTTC. Translating it yields CASSRRTASSGANVLTF.

This clonotype was seen repeatedly, ten times or more. This rearrangement joins TRBV6-1 to TRBJ1-5; 8 positions agree with TRBD1. Germline CDR1 MNHNS, CDR2 SASEGT. V trimming: 8 bases; J trimming: 1 base; junction bases outside the gene matches: 10. This CDR3 is built from 16 residues. CDR3 protein: CASLGTGGSSNQPQHF. The CDR3 nucleotides read TGTGCCAGCTTGGGTACAGGGGGTTCGAGCAATCAGCCCCAGCATTTT.

This clonotype was counted many times. CDR3 DNA: TGTGCCAGTAGACGACAGGGGGAGGACACTGAAGCTTTCTTT. It encodes CASRRQGEDTEAFF. The J gene is TRBJ1-1, the V gene TRBV19; 9 bases agree with TRBD1. Germline V gene data show CDR1 as LNHDA and CDR2 as SQIVND (reference sequence). Trimming removed 6 bases from V and 3 bases from J; junction bases left unmatched: 5. This CDR3 region has 14 residues.

This clonotype was seen ten or more times. The chain uses TRBV12-3 or TRBV12-4 and TRBJ2-7, with a tentative D call TRBD2 (6 bases). The CDR3 extends over 12 amino acids. V was trimmed by 1 base and J by 9 bases, leaving 10 bases between them. CDR3 sequence (DNA): TGTGCCAGCAGTTTAGACCCGCGGGGGCAGTACTTC. Translation gives CASSLDPRGQYF.

The table lists this clonotype with many counts. The V and J genes are TRBV30 and TRBJ1-1; no clear D. The CDR3 spans 13 residues. The germline V gene encodes CDR1 GTSNPN and CDR2 SVGIG (reference sequence). The germline V and J ends were trimmed by 2 bases and 0 bases, with 7 bases remaining between them. CDR3 amino acids: CAWSSGMNTEAFF. CDR3 bases: TGTGCCTGGAGTTCTGGCATGAACACTGAAGCTTTCTTT.

This clonotype showed up just a few times. This chain links TRBV7-9 with TRBJ1-3; possible D gene TRBD1, 5 bases. Germline values: CDR1 SEHNR, CDR2 FQNEAQ (reference sequence). CDR3 length: 12 amino acids. V was shortened by 6 bases and J by 9 bases, with 12 bases between the two germline ends. The DNA for the CDR3 is TGTGCCAGCAGTCATGAGAGGGGCACCATATATTTT. It codes for CASSHERGTIYF.

The chain has TRBV6-5 and TRBJ1-5; D is possibly TRBD1 (6 bases). The V end was cut by 0 bases, the J end by 0 bases, with 15 bases between. The CDR3 extends over 18 amino acids. Germline CDR1 and CDR2: MNHEY and SVGAGI. This CDR3 reads CASSYSPQGPYSNQPQHF. CDR3 DNA: TGTGCCAGCAGTTACTCCCCACAGGGCCCATATAGCAATCAGCCCCAGCATTTT.